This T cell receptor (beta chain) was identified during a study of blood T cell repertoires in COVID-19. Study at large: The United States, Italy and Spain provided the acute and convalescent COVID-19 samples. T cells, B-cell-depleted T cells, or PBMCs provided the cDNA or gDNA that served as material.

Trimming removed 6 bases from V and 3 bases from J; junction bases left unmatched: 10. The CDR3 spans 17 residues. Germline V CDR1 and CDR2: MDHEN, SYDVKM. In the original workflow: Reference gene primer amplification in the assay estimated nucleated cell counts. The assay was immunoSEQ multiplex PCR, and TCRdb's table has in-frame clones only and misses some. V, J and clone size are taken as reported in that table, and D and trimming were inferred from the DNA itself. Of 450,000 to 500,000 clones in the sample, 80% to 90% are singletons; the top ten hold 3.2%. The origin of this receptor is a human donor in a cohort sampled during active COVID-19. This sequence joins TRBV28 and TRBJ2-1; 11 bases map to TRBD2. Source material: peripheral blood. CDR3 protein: CASRGFSGRGNYNEQFF. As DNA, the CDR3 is TGTGCCAGCAGGGGATTTAGCGGGAGGGGCAACTACAATGAGCAGTTCTTC.